This T cell receptor beta chain was profiled in a study of post-analysis software for immune sequencing data. The wider study: Clinical courses comprised relapsing-remitting, secondary progressive and progressive-relapsing multiple sclerosis. Study observations and caveats: The five TRBV segments detected at higher frequency in patients than in controls included TRBV5-6, TRBV5-1 and TRBV20-1. Among multiple sclerosis patients, normalized Chao1 diversity was significantly below that of controls. Those samples that were prepared in the same batch co-clustered strongly by F measure.

Sequencing libraries made from TCR beta cDNA carried unique molecular identifiers. Around 500,000 cDNA molecules were obtained from roughly 0.93 to 9.6 million T cells. TCRdb analysed the PCR reads with MiXCR anew, one entry per CDR3 protein. The table shows about 770,000 distinct CDR3 sequences, with under 60% occurring only once. This clonotype has a handful of counts. The antigen is not known. With V trimmed by 6 bases and J by 2 bases, 4 bases remained unmatched. This CDR3 is 14 amino acids long. The origin of this receptor is a girl aged 10-17 years with multiple sclerosis. The specimen was blood. The chain employs TRBV12-3 or TRBV12-4 and TRBJ1-5, with TRBD1 identical over 7 bases. This CDR3 is CASSRGQGNQPQHF. The DNA for the CDR3 is TGTGCCAGCAGCCGAGGACAGGGCAATCAGCCCCAGCATTTT.